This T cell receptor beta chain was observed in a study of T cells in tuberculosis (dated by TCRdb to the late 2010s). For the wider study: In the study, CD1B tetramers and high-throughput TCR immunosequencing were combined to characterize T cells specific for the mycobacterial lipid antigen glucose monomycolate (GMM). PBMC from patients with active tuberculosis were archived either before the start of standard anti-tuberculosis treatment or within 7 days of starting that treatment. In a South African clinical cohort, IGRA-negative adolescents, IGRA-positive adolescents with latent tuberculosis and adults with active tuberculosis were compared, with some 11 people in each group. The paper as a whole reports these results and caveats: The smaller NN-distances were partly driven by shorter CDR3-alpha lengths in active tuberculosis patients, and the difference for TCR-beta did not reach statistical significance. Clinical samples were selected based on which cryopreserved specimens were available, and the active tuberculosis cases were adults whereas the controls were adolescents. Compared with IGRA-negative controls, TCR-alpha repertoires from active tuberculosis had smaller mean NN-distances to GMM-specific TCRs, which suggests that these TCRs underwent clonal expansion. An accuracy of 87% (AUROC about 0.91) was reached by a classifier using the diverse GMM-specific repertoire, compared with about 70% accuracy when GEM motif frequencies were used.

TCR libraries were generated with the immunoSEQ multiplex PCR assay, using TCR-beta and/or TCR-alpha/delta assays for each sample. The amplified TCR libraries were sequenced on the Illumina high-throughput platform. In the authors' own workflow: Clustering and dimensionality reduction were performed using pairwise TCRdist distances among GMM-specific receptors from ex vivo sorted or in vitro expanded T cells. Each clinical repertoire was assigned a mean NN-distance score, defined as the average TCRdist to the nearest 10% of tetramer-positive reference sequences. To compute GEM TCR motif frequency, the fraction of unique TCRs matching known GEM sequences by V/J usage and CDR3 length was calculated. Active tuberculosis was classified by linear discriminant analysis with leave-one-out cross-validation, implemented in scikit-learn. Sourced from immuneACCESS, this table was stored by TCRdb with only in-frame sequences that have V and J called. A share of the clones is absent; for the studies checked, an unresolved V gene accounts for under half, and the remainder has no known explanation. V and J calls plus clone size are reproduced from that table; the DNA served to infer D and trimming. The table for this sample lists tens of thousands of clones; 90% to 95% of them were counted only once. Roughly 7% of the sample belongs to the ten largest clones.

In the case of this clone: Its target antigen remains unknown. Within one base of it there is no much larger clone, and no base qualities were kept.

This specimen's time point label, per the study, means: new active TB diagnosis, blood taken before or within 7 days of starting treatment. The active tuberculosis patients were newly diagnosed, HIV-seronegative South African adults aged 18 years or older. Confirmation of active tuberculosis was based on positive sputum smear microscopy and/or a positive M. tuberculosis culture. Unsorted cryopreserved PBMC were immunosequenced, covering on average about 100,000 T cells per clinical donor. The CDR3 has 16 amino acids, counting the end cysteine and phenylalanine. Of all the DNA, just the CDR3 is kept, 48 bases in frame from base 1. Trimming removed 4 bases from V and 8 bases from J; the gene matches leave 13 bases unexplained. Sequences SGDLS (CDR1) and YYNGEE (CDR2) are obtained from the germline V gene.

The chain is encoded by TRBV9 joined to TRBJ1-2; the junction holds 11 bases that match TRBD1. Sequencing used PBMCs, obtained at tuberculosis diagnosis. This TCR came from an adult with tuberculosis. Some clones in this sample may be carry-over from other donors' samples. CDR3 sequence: CASSPRGGQGAKGYTF. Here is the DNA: TGTGCCAGCAGCCCCCGAGGAGGACAGGGGGCAAAAGGCTACACCTTC.